The next 19 T cell receptor beta chains were all read from a single sample in a study of T cell changes during pregnancy in multiple sclerosis. The data were produced by immunoSEQ multiplex PCR, yet TCRdb's version contains in-frame clones alone and is incomplete. The top ten clones hold around 0.25% of a sample with 50,000 or so clones, around 90% of them seen once. Sequencing used CD4+ T cells from peripheral blood mononuclear cells, obtained in the second trimester of pregnancy. These receptors were obtained from a female donor with multiple sclerosis, enrolled in a pregnancy study.

The chain employs TRBV5-1 and TRBJ2-5, with D perhaps TRBD2 (5 bases). Trimming removed 7 bases at V and 3 bases at J, with 13 bases between. Germline CDR1 SGHRS, CDR2 YFSETQ. The CDR3 spans 13 residues. The CDR3 DNA follows: TGCGCCAGCGCCGGGAACCCGGAAGAGACCCAGTACTTC. Translating gives CASAGNPEETQYF.

The chain recombines TRBV2 with TRBJ1-6; D unclear. Per germline, CDR1 SNHLY and CDR2 FYNNEI. The CDR3 has 15 residues. Trimming shortened V by 5 bases and J by 6 bases, and 14 bases separated the two germline ends. The CDR3 nucleotides are TGTGCCAGCAGTAGTGAGGATTTGGGTAATTCACCCCTCCACTTT. Translated: CASSSEDLGNSPLHF.

The gene calls are TRBV9 and TRBJ2-2; the D gene is possibly TRBD2 (5 bases). This CDR3 comprises 14 residues. With 3 bases removed from V and 7 bases from J, the gap between germline ends came to 13 bases. CDR1 SGDLS and CDR2 YYNGEE come from the germline V gene. CDR3 sequence: CASSAAAADGELFF. CDR3 DNA: TGTGCCAGCAGCGCCGCAGCGGCAGACGGGGAGCTGTTTTTT.

V usage is TRBV6-6 and J usage is TRBJ2-5; perhaps TRBD2 as D (7 bases). Germline values: CDR1 MNHNY, CDR2 SVGAGI (reference sequence). The length of the CDR3 is 16 residues. Deletions cut 1 base from V and 4 bases from J, with 16 bases between. In DNA form, the CDR3 reads TGTGCCAGCAGTTACTTAAAGGGGGGGGTCTCAGAGACCCAGTACTTC. Encoded protein: CASSYLKGGVSETQYF.

The rearrangement uses TRBV6-4 and TRBJ1-2; D is possibly TRBD1 (5 bases). Per the germline V gene, CDR1 is MRHNA and CDR2 is SNTAGT. With 6 bases removed from V and 7 bases from J, the gap between germline ends came to 30 bases. This CDR3 spans 18 amino acids. CDR3 region: CASREEAGSGERVSGYTF. The DNA for the CDR3 is TGTGCCAGCAGGGAAGAGGCTGGATCGGGGGAGAGGGTAAGTGGCTACACCTTC.

The gene calls are TRBV27 and TRBJ1-2, with TRBD1 matching over 11 bases. CDR3 size: 17 residues. V was clipped by 4 bases and J by 6 bases; unmatched bases: 13. The germline V gene has CDR1 MNHEY and CDR2 SMNVEV (reference sequence). CDR3: CASSSFPSGTGGNGYTF. CDR3 in DNA: TGTGCCAGCAGTTCCTTCCCCTCCGGGACAGGGGGAAATGGCTACACCTTC.

The chain recombines TRBV18 with TRBJ2-2; maybe TRBD1 (5 bases). Germline assignment: CDR1 KGHSH and CDR2 LQKENI. V dropped 6 bases and J dropped 1 base, with 9 bases sitting between them. This CDR3 spans 14 amino acids. The CDR3 DNA is TGTGCCAGCTCCCCTACAGGGAACACCGGGGAGCTGTTTTTT. Translating gives CASSPTGNTGELFF.

This clone was counted a single time. In DNA, the CDR3 is TGTGCCATCAGTGAATCGGCGGGGGGGAACACCGGGGAGCTGTTTTTT. This gives the protein CAISESAGGNTGELFF. The chain is built from TRBV10-3 and TRBJ2-2, with 8 positions matching TRBD2. The CDR3 is 16 residues long. Germline values: CDR1 ENHRY, CDR2 SYGVKD. V lost 3 bases to trimming and J lost 1 base; unmatched junction nucleotides: 4.

Remarks on this clone: The sample has other DNA sequences that encode this CDR3 too. The chain carries TRBV6-4 and TRBJ2-3; perhaps TRBD2 as D (6 bases). The germline V and J ends were trimmed by 8 bases and 2 bases, with 11 bases remaining between them. Per the germline V gene, CDR1 is MRHNA and CDR2 is SNTAGT. This CDR3 region has 13 residues. The chain's CDR3 is CASGAGHTDTQYF. CDR3 sequence (DNA): TGTGCCAGCGGAGCGGGCCACACAGATACGCAGTATTTT.

The V gene is TRBV9, the J gene TRBJ2-5; 12 bases fit TRBD2. Germline values: CDR1 SGDLS, CDR2 YYNGEE. V dropped 5 bases and J dropped 0; count of bases not matched to a gene: 2. This CDR3 spans 15 amino acids. The CDR3 protein is CASSRTSGDQETQYF. In nucleotides, the CDR3 is TGTGCCAGCAGTCGGACTAGCGGGGACCAAGAGACCCAGTACTTC.

This clone has a handful of counts. The chain uses TRBV5-5 and TRBJ2-7; D possibly corresponds to TRBD1 (6 bases). The germline V and J ends were trimmed by 0 bases and 3 bases, with 13 bases remaining between them. CDR3 length: 15 amino acids. Looked up from germline, CDR1 is SGHKS and CDR2 is YYEKEE (reference sequence). DNA for the CDR3: TGTGCCAGCAGCTTGGGTGCACAGGGCAACTACGAGCAGTACTTC. Its protein is CASSLGAQGNYEQYF.

This rearrangement joins TRBV9 to TRBJ1-1; D is unresolved. Deletions cut 4 bases from V and 4 bases from J, with 8 bases between. Germline V gives CDR1 SGDLS, CDR2 YYNGEE. This CDR3 has 12 amino acids. The CDR3 bases are TGTGCCAGCAGCTTTTCAGGCACTGAAGCTTTCTTT. As protein: CASSFSGTEAFF.

This sequence joins TRBV18 and TRBJ2-5; TRBD1 aligns across 10 bases. This CDR3 is built from 15 residues. Germline CDR1 and CDR2: KGHSH and LQKENI. V lost 0 bases to trimming and J lost 3 bases; unmatched junction nucleotides: 1. CDR3 loop: CASSPPGQGKETQYF. The CDR3 DNA sequence: TGTGCCAGCTCACCACCGGGACAGGGGAAAGAGACCCAGTACTTC. Full variable domain (missing parts from reference TRBV18 and TRBJ2-5): NAGVMQNPRHLVRRRGQEARLRCSPMKGHSHVYWYRQLPEEGLKFMVYLQKENIIDESGMPKERFSAEFPKEGPSILRIQQVVRGDSAAYFCASSPPGQGKETQYFGPGTRLLVL.

This clone was counted once. This chain uses TRBV18 with TRBJ2-1; 13 bases fit TRBD2. The V gene end was trimmed by 3 bases and the J gene end by 5 bases; junction bases not matched to a gene: 1. Germline CDR1 and CDR2: KGHSH and LQKENI. The CDR3 runs 15 residues. Here the CDR3 reads CASSPGTSGDNEQFF. In nucleotides, the CDR3 is TGTGCCAGCTCACCGGGGACTAGCGGGGACAATGAGCAGTTCTTC.

V is TRBV19 and J is TRBJ2-3; TRBD1 matches 9 bases. CDR1 is LNHDA, CDR2 SQIVND, per germline (reference sequence). CDR3 length: 16 residues. V shed 0 bases, J shed 5 bases, and the junction held 6 bases outside the gene matches. CDR3 amino acids: CASSIDGTGYLDTQYF. The CDR3 DNA sequence: TGTGCCAGTAGTATAGACGGGACAGGGTACCTAGATACGCAGTATTTT.

This clone occurred once. The rearrangement links TRBV7-6 to TRBJ1-1; no reliable D call. The V gene's germline CDR1 is SGHVS and CDR2 FNYEAQ. There are 12 residues in the CDR3. The V and J ends lost 10 bases and 1 base respectively, with 10 bases between them. This CDR3 reads CATGPPNTEAFF. In DNA, the CDR3 is TGTGCCACTGGGCCACCGAACACTGAAGCTTTCTTT.

In this sample, this clone turned up a few times. The CDR3 coding sequence is TGTGCCATCAGGGACAGCTCTGGAAACACCATATATTTT. Its translation: CAIRDSSGNTIYF. This rearrangement joins TRBV10-3 to TRBJ1-3; TRBD1 might be the D (6 bases). In germline, CDR1 is ENHRY, CDR2 SYGVKD. The CDR3 has 13 residues. The V end lost 6 bases, the J end lost 0 bases, and 6 bases lay between the germline ends.

The gene calls are TRBV25-1 and TRBJ2-4; 9 nucleotides match TRBD1. Germline V gene lookup returns CDR1 MGHDK and CDR2 SYGVNS. The CDR3 totals 15 residues. Trimming at V came to 1 base and at J to 7 bases, leaving 5 bases not matched to a gene. CDR3 nucleotide sequence: TGTGCCAGCAGTGAATCACAGGGGGCTAGGAACATTCAGTACTTC. It yields the protein CASSESQGARNIQYF.

V usage is TRBV18 and J usage is TRBJ2-1, with TRBD1 matching 9 bases. This CDR3 has 14 residues. V was pared by 3 bases and J by 7 bases, with 4 bases of the junction left unmatched. Per germline, CDR1 KGHSH and CDR2 LQKENI. The CDR3 loop is CASSPDRGGNEQFF. CDR3 coding DNA: TGTGCCAGCTCACCGGACAGGGGTGGGAATGAGCAGTTCTTC.